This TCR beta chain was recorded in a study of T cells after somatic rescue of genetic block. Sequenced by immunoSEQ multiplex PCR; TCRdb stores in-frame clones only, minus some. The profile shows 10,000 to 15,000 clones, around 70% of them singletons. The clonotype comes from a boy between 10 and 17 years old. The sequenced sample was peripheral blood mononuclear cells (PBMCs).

This CDR3 reads CASSAGQGKGSPLHF. CDR3 nucleotide sequence: TGTGCCAGCAGCGCGGGACAGGGGAAGGGATCACCCCTCCACTTT. The chain couples TRBV9 to TRBJ1-6, with 10 bases lining up with TRBD1. CDR3 length equals 15 residues. V lost 3 bases to trimming and J lost 10 bases; unmatched junction nucleotides: 7. CDR1 and CDR2 from the germline V gene are SGDLS and YYNGEE.